These T cell receptor beta chains were read from a single sample in a study of control samples from healthy donors and cancer patients. The data were produced by immunoSEQ multiplex PCR, yet TCRdb's version contains in-frame clones alone and is incomplete. The table includes some 65,000 clones, roughly 82% detected once. The sample consisted of PBMCs. The receptors stem from a woman aged 50 to 60 with lung cancer. Both conserved end residues are part of each CDR3. The order of the fields is D gene, clone size, J gene, V gene, CDR3 DNA, CDR3 protein. A D gene is named only where the DNA matches it firmly. Clone size, where shown, is once, few, many, or a class for clones that have expanded.

D: -
size: -
J: TRBJ2-1
V: TRBV4-1
DNA: TGCGCCAGCAGCCAAGATCGCCTTACGGACAATGAGCAGTTCTTC
CDR3: CASSQDRLTDNEQFF

D: -
size: -
J: TRBJ1-5
V: TRBV6-1
DNA: TGTGCCAGCAGTGAAGGATCAGGAACACAGCCCCAGCATTTT
CDR3: CASSEGSGTQPQHF

D: -
size: -
J: TRBJ1-2
V: TRBV7-3
DNA: TGTGCCAGCAGCTTAAACGGTCGTTGGGATGGCTACACCTTC
CDR3: CASSLNGRWDGYTF

D: -
size: -
J: TRBJ1-4
V: TRBV5-1
DNA: TGCGCCAGCAGCTTGAGGGGCGCGGGGGAAAAACTGTTTTTT
CDR3: CASSLRGAGEKLFF

D: -
size: -
J: TRBJ1-6
V: TRBV27
DNA: TGTGCCAGCAGGGATACAGGGAGCTCCTATAATTCACCCCTCCACTTT
CDR3: CASRDTGSSYNSPLHF

D: -
size: -
J: TRBJ2-4
V: TRBV3-1/TRBV3-2
DNA: TGTGCCAGCAGCCAAGTCCGTGAGGGGGCCAAAAACATTCAGTACTTC
CDR3: CASSQVREGAKNIQYF

D: -
size: -
J: TRBJ1-5
V: TRBV28
DNA: TGTGCCAGCCAGGGAAGAAGCAATCAGCCCCAGCATTTT
CDR3: CASQGRSNQPQHF

D: -
size: -
J: TRBJ1-2
V: TRBV7-2
DNA: TGTGCCAGCAGCCGTCCGGGCACGGGGGGCTACACCTTC
CDR3: CASSRPGTGGYTF

D: TRBD2
size: -
J: TRBJ2-3
V: TRBV10-1
DNA: TGCGCCAGGGGACTAGCGGGGGAAAGCACAGATACGCAGTATTTT
CDR3: CARGLAGESTDTQYF

D: -
size: -
J: TRBJ1-6
V: TRBV27
DNA: TGTGCCAGCAGTTTAGGGCAGGGAGCTTCACCCCTCCACTTT
CDR3: CASSLGQGASPLHF

D: TRBD1
size: -
J: TRBJ2-2
V: TRBV18
DNA: TGTGCCAGCTCTCCATTAACAGGGGGAAACACCGGGGAGCTGTTTTTT
CDR3: CASSPLTGGNTGELFF

D: TRBD1
size: -
J: TRBJ2-2
V: TRBV6-5
DNA: TGTGCCAGCAGTACGATAACAGGGGGCACCGGGGAGCTGTTTTTT
CDR3: CASSTITGGTGELFF

D: TRBD1
size: once
J: TRBJ2-5
V: TRBV20-1
DNA: TGCAGTGCTAGTGGGTTTCTGGGACAGGGTTTTCAGGAGACCCAGTACTTC
CDR3: CSASGFLGQGFQETQYF

D: -
size: once
J: TRBJ1-2
V: TRBV19
DNA: TGTGCCAGTATTAACAAAGCGGGACAAGCCTATGGCTACACCTTC
CDR3: CASINKAGQAYGYTF

D: -
size: -
J: TRBJ2-3
V: TRBV5-1
DNA: TGCGCCAGCAGGGACAACACAGATACGCAGTATTTT
CDR3: CASRDNTDTQYF

D: TRBD1
size: -
J: TRBJ1-1
V: TRBV30
DNA: TGTGCCTGGAGTGGACAGGGCACTGAAGCTTTCTTT
CDR3: CAWSGQGTEAFF

D: -
size: -
J: TRBJ1-1
V: TRBV10-3
DNA: TGTGCCATCAGTGAACAGGAGGGCACTGAAGCTTTCTTT
CDR3: CAISEQEGTEAFF

D: -
size: -
J: TRBJ1-2
V: TRBV7-9
DNA: TGTGCCAGCCGTTTACAGGGAATCGACTATGGCTACACCTTC
CDR3: CASRLQGIDYGYTF